This passage covers 2 T cell receptor beta chains from one sample sequenced in a study of identical twins. TCRdb re-analysed the 5' RACE reads in MiXCR, keeping a single row per CDR3 protein. Among about 700,000 distinct CDR3 sequences, 8.6% were seen once, and the ten largest hold 0.85% to 1%. These data also formed part of another study, on yellow fever vaccine responses in identical twins.

Source material: PBMCs. Source of these receptors: a woman between 18 and 29 years old in good health.

The rearrangement uses TRBV6-5 and TRBJ2-7; 7 bases align to TRBD2. This CDR3 comprises 16 residues. The germline gives CDR1 MNHEY, CDR2 SVGAGI. V lost 3 bases to trimming and J lost 7 bases; unmatched junction nucleotides: 15. The CDR3, as DNA: TGTGCCAGCAGTTATTATCGATTTGGGACTACCGGGGAGCAGTACTTC. Translated, it gives CASSYYRFGTTGEQYF.

This clonotype showed up many times. The rearrangement uses TRBV12-3 or TRBV12-4 and TRBJ2-2; either TRBD1 or TRBD2 may fit D (5 bases each). The CDR3 is 15 residues long. V was pared by 3 bases and J by 3 bases, with 11 bases between. CDR3 nucleotides: TGTGCCAGCAGTTTTTGGGACGAGTACACCGGGGAGCTGTTTTTT. Translation: CASSFWDEYTGELFF.